These T cell receptor beta chains were read from a single sample in a study of vaccination effects on CD4 cells after COVID-19. Sequenced by immunoSEQ multiplex PCR; TCRdb stores in-frame clones only, minus some. The profile shows approximately 26,000 clones, almost 80% of them singletons. These receptors are not linked to any known antigen. The sequencing here drew on CD4+ T cells from PBMCs cultured with SARS-CoV-2 spike peptides, taken after COVID-19 vaccination. These receptors were taken from a human donor who received a COVID-19 vaccine. Some clones in this sample may be carry-over from other donors' samples. Both conserved end residues are part of each CDR3. A D gene is named only where the DNA matches it firmly. Some rows mark clone size as missing; the rest say once, few, many or name a class of expanded clone.

j_call	v_call	clone_size	d_call	cdr3_nt	cdr3_aa
TRBJ1-5	TRBV11-2	-	-	TGTGCCAGCAGCTTAGGCCCGTCCGGAGACAATCAGCCCCAGCATTTT	CASSLGPSGDNQPQHF
TRBJ1-1	TRBV19	-	-	TGTGCCAGTAGTAGACGGGGCGTCACTGAAGCTTTCTTT	CASSRRGVTEAFF
TRBJ1-3	TRBV18	-	TRBD1	TGTGCCAGCAAACCCGACCGGGGACAGCCCTCTGGAAACACCATATATTTT	CASKPDRGQPSGNTIYF
TRBJ2-5	TRBV9	once	-	TGTGCCAGCAGCGTAGGGGGGATAGGGCAAGAGACCCAGTACTTC	CASSVGGIGQETQYF
TRBJ1-1	TRBV3-1/TRBV3-2	-	TRBD1	TGTGCCAGCAGCTTACAGGGGTTGGAAGCTTTCTTT	CASSLQGLEAFF
TRBJ1-3	TRBV6-5	-	TRBD1	TGTGCCAGCGTAGGACAGGGTCTGGGAAACACCATATATTTT	CASVGQGLGNTIYF
TRBJ1-1	TRBV19	-	-	TGTGCCAGTAGTAGAGGAGGAACTTACACTGAAGCTTTCTTT	CASSRGGTYTEAFF
TRBJ1-1	TRBV9	-	-	TGTGCCAGCAGCGTAGATGGGCAGGGCGCCACTGAAGCTTTCTTT	CASSVDGQGATEAFF
TRBJ2-4	TRBV28	-	-	TGTGCCAGCAGTTTATTGCTTAACATTCAGTACTTC	CASSLLLNIQYF
TRBJ2-3	TRBV5-1	-	-	TGCGCCAGCAGCCCCGGGGTCGGGTCTAGCACAGATACGCAGTATTTT	CASSPGVGSSTDTQYF
TRBJ2-3	TRBV15	-	-	TGTGCCACCAGCAGAGATCGGGCGGCTAGCACAGATACGCAGTATTTT	CATSRDRAASTDTQYF
TRBJ1-1	TRBV25-1	-	-	TGTGCCAGCAGGGACAGCGGTACGTTTGCGGTTGAAGCTTTCTTT	CASRDSGTFAVEAFF
TRBJ2-2	TRBV4-1	-	TRBD2	TGCGCCAGCAGCCAAGATCAGGGAGGGCGGGAGCTGTTTTTT	CASSQDQGGRELFF
TRBJ2-3	TRBV23-1	-	-	TGCGCCAGCAGTCAATCCGAACCAGGGGGCACAGATACGCAGTATTTT	CASSQSEPGGTDTQYF
TRBJ2-5	TRBV5-1	-	-	TGCGCCAGCAGCACCGGACAAGTACAAGAGACCCAGTACTTC	CASSTGQVQETQYF
TRBJ1-2	TRBV6-2/TRBV6-3	once	-	TGTGCCAGCAGCAGCGACAGCTATGGCTACACCTTC	CASSSDSYGYTF
TRBJ1-6	TRBV6-6	-	-	TGTGCCAGCAGCGCTGGACAGAGATATAATTCACCCCTCCACTTT	CASSAGQRYNSPLHF
TRBJ1-5	TRBV27	few	TRBD1	TGTGCCAGCAGTCCCCTCGACAGGGGGAGCAATCAGCCCCAGCATTTT	CASSPLDRGSNQPQHF
TRBJ1-6	TRBV28	-	TRBD1	TGTGCCAGCAGTTTACGGACAGGGGGTAATTCACCCCTCCACTTT	CASSLRTGGNSPLHF
TRBJ1-6	TRBV27	-	-	TGTGCCAGCAGTTTATCGCAGGGTCACTATAATTCACCCCTCCACTTT	CASSLSQGHYNSPLHF
TRBJ1-2	TRBV20-1	-	TRBD1	TGCAGTGCTAGTAAAACAGGGGGCTATGGCTACACCTTC	CSASKTGGYGYTF
TRBJ1-4	TRBV5-1	medium-sized	-	TGCGCCAGCAGCTTGGTTGACAGTACTAATGAAAAACTGTTTTTT	CASSLVDSTNEKLFF
TRBJ1-4	TRBV4-1	medium-sized	TRBD1	TGCGCCAGCAGTCCCCAAGTTGTAGACAGGGGAGGTAATGAAAAACTGTTTTTT	CASSPQVVDRGGNEKLFF
TRBJ2-2	TRBV5-1	-	-	TGCGCCAGCAGCGTGCGGAAGCTGGGGGACACCGGGGAGCTGTTTTTT	CASSVRKLGDTGELFF
TRBJ2-1	TRBV5-1	-	TRBD2	TGCGCCAGCAGCTTGGTTGTTAGCGGGAATGAGCAGTTCTTC	CASSLVVSGNEQFF
TRBJ1-2	TRBV30	-	-	TGTGCCTGGAGTGTAGAGGCTAACTATGGCTACACCTTC	CAWSVEANYGYTF
TRBJ2-2	TRBV2	few	-	TGTGCCAGCAGTCGAGAGGAAACCGGGGAGCTGTTTTTT	CASSREETGELFF
TRBJ1-2	TRBV28	-	TRBD1	TGTGCCAGCAGTTCTAGAGACAGGGGACGTGGCTACACCTTC	CASSSRDRGRGYTF
TRBJ2-5	TRBV9	-	TRBD2	TGTGCCAGCAGCGTAGGGGGTAGCGGGGGCCCTGGGGGGGAGACCCAGTACTTC	CASSVGGSGGPGGETQYF
TRBJ1-1	TRBV18	-	-	TGTGCCAGCTCACCTCGGCAGACCGGCGTGGACACTGAAGCTTTCTTT	CASSPRQTGVDTEAFF
TRBJ2-5	TRBV19	-	TRBD1	TGTGCCAGTAGTATCGGGACAGTGAAAGAGACCCAGTACTTC	CASSIGTVKETQYF
TRBJ2-1	TRBV24-1	-	TRBD2	TGTGCCACCAGTGATTATCGCCCAAGAGGTAGCGGGGGGGCATATGAGCAGTTCTTC	CATSDYRPRGSGGAYEQFF
TRBJ1-1	TRBV6-1	-	TRBD1	TGTGCCAGCAGTGAAGCCTTACTCGCAGGGGGTGGCACTGAAGCTTTCTTT	CASSEALLAGGGTEAFF
TRBJ1-2	TRBV10-3	-	TRBD1	TGTGCCACACACAGGGGTCAGGGGGGTGGCTACACCTTC	CATHRGQGGGYTF
TRBJ1-2	TRBV12-3/TRBV12-4	few	-	TGTGCCAGCAGTGACCCGATGGGTGGCTACACCTTC	CASSDPMGGYTF
TRBJ1-5	TRBV19	-	-	TGTGCCAGTAGTATTAGCAATCAGCCCCAGCATTTT	CASSISNQPQHF
TRBJ1-4	TRBV15	-	-	TGTGCCACCAGCTCGCACCCGCAGATGAGTAATGAAAAACTGTTTTTT	CATSSHPQMSNEKLFF
TRBJ2-2	TRBV18	medium-sized	-	TGTGCCAGCTCACCACGGGCCGACACCGGGGAGCTGTTTTTT	CASSPRADTGELFF
TRBJ2-1	TRBV6-1	-	-	TGTGCCAGCAGTGAACTTGGACCGGCGTACAATGAGCAGTTCTTC	CASSELGPAYNEQFF
TRBJ1-2	TRBV19	-	-	TGTGCCACCCGAGGGGACTTACTTAACTATGGCTACACCTTC	CATRGDLLNYGYTF
TRBJ1-6	TRBV19	medium-sized	TRBD1	TGTGCCAGTAGAACCACCGGGACAGCTAATTCACCCCTCCACTTT	CASRTTGTANSPLHF
TRBJ2-2	TRBV2	-	-	TGTGCCATCCGTGACAACTTGAACACCGGGGAGCTGTTTTTT	CAIRDNLNTGELFF
TRBJ2-3	TRBV24-1	-	TRBD2	TGTGCCACCAGTGATCCCATTAGACTAGCGGGGGCGGATACGCAGTATTTT	CATSDPIRLAGADTQYF
TRBJ1-1	TRBV3-1/TRBV3-2	-	-	TGTGCCAGCAGCCAATTTACAGGGAACACTGAAGCTTTCTTT	CASSQFTGNTEAFF
TRBJ1-5	TRBV19	-	-	TGTGCCAGTAGTATAGGGGGGGTGGATCAGCCCCAGCATTTT	CASSIGGVDQPQHF
TRBJ2-2	TRBV12-3/TRBV12-4	-	-	TGTGCCAGCAGCAGTTCGTGGGAGCTGTTTTTT	CASSSSWELFF
TRBJ1-2	TRBV28	-	-	TGTGCCAGCAGTTTGCAGGGGCGCGGCTACACCTTC	CASSLQGRGYTF